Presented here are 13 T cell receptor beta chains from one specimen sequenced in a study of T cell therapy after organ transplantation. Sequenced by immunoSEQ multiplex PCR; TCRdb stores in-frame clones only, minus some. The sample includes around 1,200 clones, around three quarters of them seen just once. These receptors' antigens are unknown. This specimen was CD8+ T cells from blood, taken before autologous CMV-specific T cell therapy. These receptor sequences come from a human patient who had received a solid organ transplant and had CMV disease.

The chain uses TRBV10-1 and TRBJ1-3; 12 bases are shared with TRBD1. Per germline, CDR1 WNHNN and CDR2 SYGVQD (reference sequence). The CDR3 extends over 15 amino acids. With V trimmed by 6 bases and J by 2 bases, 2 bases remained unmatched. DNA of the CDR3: TGCGCCAGCAGGGGACAGGGGGCGCCTGGAAACACCATATATTTT. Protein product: CASRGQGAPGNTIYF.

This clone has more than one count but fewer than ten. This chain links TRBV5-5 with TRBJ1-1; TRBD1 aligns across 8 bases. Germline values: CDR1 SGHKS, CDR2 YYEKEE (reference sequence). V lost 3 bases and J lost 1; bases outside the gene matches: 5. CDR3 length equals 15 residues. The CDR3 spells CASSSSQGGNTEAFF. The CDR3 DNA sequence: TGTGCCAGCAGCTCCTCACAGGGGGGGAACACTGAAGCTTTCTTT.

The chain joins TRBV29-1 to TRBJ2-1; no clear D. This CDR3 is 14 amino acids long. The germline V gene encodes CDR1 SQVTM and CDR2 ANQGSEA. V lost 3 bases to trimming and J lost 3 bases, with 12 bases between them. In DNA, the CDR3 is TGCAGCGTTGACGACGTACAGTTCTACAATGAGCAGTTCTTC. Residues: CSVDDVQFYNEQFF.

Here the CDR3 reads CASSVGTDRGTEAFF. Written as DNA, the CDR3 is TGTGCCAGCAGCGTAGGGACTGACAGGGGTACTGAAGCTTTCTTT. The rearrangement uses TRBV9 and TRBJ1-1, with 8 bases aligning to TRBD1. This CDR3 is 15 amino acids long. Germline V gives CDR1 SGDLS, CDR2 YYNGEE. V shed 0 bases and J 5 bases; nucleotides not matched to a gene: 6.

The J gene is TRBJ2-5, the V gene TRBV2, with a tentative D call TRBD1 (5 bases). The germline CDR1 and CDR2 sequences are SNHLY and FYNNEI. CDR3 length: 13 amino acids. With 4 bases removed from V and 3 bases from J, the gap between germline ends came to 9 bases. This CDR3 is CASSAVGEETQYF. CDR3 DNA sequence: TGTGCCAGCAGTGCTGTAGGGGAAGAGACCCAGTACTTC.

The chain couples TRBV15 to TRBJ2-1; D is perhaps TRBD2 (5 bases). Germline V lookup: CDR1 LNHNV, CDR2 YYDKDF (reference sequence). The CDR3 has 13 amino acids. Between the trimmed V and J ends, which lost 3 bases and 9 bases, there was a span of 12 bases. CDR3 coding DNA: TGTGCCACCAGCAGGGAACTAGTGGGTGAGCAGTTCTTC. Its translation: CATSRELVGEQFF.

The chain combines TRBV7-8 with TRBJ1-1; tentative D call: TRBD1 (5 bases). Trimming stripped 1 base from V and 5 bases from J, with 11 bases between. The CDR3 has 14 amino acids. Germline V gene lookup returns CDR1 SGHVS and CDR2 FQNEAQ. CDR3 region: CASSLGPRVTEAFF. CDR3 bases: TGTGCCAGCAGCTTAGGCCCCAGGGTTACTGAAGCTTTCTTT.

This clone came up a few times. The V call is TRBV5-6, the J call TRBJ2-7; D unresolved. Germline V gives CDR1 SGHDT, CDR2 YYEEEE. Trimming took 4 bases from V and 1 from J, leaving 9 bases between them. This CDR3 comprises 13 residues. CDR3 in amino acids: CASSPGLSYEQYF. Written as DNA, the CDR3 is TGTGCCAGCAGCCCGGGCCTTTCCTACGAGCAGTACTTC.

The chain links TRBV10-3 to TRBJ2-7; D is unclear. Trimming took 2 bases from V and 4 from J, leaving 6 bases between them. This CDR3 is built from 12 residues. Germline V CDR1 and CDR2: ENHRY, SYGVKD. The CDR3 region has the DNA TGTGCCATCAGTGAGCCTCTATACGAGCAGTACTTC. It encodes CAISEPLYEQYF.

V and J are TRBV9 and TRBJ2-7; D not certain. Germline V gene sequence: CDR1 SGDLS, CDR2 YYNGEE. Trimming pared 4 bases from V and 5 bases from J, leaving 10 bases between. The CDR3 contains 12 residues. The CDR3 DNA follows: TGTGCCAGCAGCTCGGGTTCCCACGAGCAGTACTTC. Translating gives CASSSGSHEQYF.

The CDR3 DNA sequence: TGTGCCAGCAGCGTAGGGTCTGCCGGGGAGCTGTTTTTT. This translates into CASSVGSAGELFF. The V call is TRBV9, the J call TRBJ2-2; no firm D call. The CDR3 is 13 amino acids. The V gene's germline CDR1 is SGDLS and CDR2 YYNGEE. V dropped 0 bases and J dropped 6 bases, with 6 bases sitting between them.

Here the CDR3 reads CASSNTYEAFF. The CDR3 DNA sequence: TGTGCCAGCAGTAATACTTATGAAGCTTTCTTT. The rearrangement links TRBV7-2 to TRBJ1-1; D is unresolved. V lost 6 bases, J lost 7 bases, and 9 bases lay in between. Germline lookup yields CDR1 SGHTA and CDR2 FQGNSA. This CDR3 is built from 11 residues.

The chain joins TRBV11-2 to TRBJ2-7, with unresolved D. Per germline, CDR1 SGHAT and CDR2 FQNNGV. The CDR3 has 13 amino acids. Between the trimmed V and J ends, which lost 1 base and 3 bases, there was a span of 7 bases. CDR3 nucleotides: TGTGCCAGCAGCTTAGGGTACCACTACGAGCAGTACTTC. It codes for CASSLGYHYEQYF.